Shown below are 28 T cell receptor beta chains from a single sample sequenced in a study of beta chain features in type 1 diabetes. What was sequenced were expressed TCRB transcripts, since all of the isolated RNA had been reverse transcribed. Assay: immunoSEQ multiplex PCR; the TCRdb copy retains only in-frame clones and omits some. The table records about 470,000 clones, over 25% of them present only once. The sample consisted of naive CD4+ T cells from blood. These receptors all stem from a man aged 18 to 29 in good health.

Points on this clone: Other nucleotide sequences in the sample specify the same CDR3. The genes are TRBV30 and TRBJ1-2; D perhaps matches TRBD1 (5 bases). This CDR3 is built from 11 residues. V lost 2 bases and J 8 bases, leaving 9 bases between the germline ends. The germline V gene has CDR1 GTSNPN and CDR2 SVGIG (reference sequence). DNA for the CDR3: TGTGCCTGGAGTCCAGGGAAAGGCTACACCTTC. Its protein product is CAWSPGKGYTF.

CDR3 in DNA: TGTGCCAGCAGCTTAGGGACTAGCGGGAGTCCCAGGTACAATGAGCAGTTCTTC. Translated: CASSLGTSGSPRYNEQFF. The V gene is TRBV7-2, the J gene TRBJ2-1; TRBD2 agrees at 13 bases. V lost 1 base to trimming and J lost 4 bases; unmatched junction nucleotides: 7. CDR1 and CDR2 (germline): SGHTA, FQGNSA. This CDR3 is built from 18 residues. The variable domain in full, completed from reference TRBV7-2 and TRBJ2-1, reads GAGVSQSPSNKVTEKGKDVELRCDPISGHTALYWYRQSLGQGLEFLIYFQGNSAPDKSGLPSDRFSAERTGGSVSTLTIQRTQQEDSAVYLCASSLGTSGSPRYNEQFFGPGTRLTVL.

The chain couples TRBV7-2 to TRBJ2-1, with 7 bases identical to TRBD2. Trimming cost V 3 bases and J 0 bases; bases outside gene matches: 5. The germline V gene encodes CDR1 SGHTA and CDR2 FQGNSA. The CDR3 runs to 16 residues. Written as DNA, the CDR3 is TGTGCCAGCAGCTTCGCTAGCGGAAGCTCCTACAATGAGCAGTTCTTC. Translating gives CASSFASGSSYNEQFF.

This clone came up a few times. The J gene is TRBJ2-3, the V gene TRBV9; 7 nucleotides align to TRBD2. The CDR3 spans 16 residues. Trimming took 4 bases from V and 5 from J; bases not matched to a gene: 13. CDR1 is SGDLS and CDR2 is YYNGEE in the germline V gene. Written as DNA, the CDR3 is TGTGCCAGCAGCCCCCCAGGGAGGGCGGCGAGAGATACGCAGTATTTT. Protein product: CASSPPGRAARDTQYF.

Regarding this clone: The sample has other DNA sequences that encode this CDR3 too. The CDR3 here is CASSLVTSGYEQYF. For the CDR3, the DNA is TGTGCCAGCAGCTTAGTAACTAGCGGGTACGAGCAGTACTTC. The chain combines TRBV7-2 with TRBJ2-7; 9 bases line up with TRBD2. Germline lookup yields CDR1 SGHTA and CDR2 FQGNSA. This CDR3 region has 14 residues. J was trimmed by 4 bases and V by 1 base; bases with no gene match: 2.

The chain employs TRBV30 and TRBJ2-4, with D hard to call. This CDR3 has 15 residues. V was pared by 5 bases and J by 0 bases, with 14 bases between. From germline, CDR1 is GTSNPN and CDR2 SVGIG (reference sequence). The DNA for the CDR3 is TGTGCCTGGGGCCGAGGTGAGATAGCCAAAAACATTCAGTACTTC. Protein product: CAWGRGEIAKNIQYF.

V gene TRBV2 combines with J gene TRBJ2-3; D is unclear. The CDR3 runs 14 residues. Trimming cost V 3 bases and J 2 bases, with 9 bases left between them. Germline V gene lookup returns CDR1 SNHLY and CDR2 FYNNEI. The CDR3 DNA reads TGTGCCAGCAGTGATTCGTTCCACACAGATACGCAGTATTTT. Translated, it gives CASSDSFHTDTQYF.

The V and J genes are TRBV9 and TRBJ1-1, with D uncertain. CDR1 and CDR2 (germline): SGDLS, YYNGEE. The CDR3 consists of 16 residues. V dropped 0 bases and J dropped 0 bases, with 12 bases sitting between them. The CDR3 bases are TGTGCCAGCAGCGTAGGAGTCGGTCAGTTGAACACTGAAGCTTTCTTT. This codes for CASSVGVGQLNTEAFF.

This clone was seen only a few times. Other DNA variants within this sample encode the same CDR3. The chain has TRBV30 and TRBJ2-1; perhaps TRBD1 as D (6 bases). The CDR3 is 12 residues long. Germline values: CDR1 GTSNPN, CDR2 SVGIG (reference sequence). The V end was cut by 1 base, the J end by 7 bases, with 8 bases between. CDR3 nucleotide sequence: TGTGCCTGGAGTGGCAGGGGTAATGAGCAGTTCTTC. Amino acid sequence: CAWSGRGNEQFF.

CDR3 region: CSVYRVAMNTEAFF. CDR3 sequence (DNA): TGCAGCGTATACAGGGTAGCCATGAACACTGAAGCTTTCTTT. The V gene is TRBV29-1, the J gene TRBJ1-1, with D possibly being TRBD1 (6 bases). The germline V gene encodes CDR1 SQVTM and CDR2 ANQGSEA. The CDR3 loop spans 14 amino acids. With 6 bases removed from V and 0 bases from J, the gap between germline ends came to 14 bases. The full variable domain, rest sourced from reference TRBV29-1 and TRBJ1-1, is SAVISQKPSRDICQRGTSLTIQCQVDSQVTMMFWYRQQPGQSLTLIATANQGSEATYESGFVIDKFPISRPNLTFSTLTVSNMSPEDSSIYLCSVYRVAMNTEAFFGQGTRLTVV.

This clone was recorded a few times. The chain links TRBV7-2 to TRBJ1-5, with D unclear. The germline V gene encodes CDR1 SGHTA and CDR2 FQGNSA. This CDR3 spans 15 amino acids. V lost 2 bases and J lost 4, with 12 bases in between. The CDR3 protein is CASSLRRASNQPQHF. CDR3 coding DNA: TGTGCCAGCAGCTTAAGACGGGCAAGTAATCAGCCCCAGCATTTT.

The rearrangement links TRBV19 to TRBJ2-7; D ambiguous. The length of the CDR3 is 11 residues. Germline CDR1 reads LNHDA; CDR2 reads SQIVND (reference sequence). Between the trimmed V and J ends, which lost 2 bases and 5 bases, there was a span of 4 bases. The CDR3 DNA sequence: TGTGCCAGTAGTATACGCAACGAGCAGTACTTC. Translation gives CASSIRNEQYF.

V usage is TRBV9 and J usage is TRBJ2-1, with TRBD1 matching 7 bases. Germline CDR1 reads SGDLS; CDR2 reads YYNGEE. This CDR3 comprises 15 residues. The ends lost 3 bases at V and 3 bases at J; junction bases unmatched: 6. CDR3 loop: CASSALGQSYNEQFF. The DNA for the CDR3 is TGTGCCAGCAGCGCGTTGGGACAGAGCTACAATGAGCAGTTCTTC. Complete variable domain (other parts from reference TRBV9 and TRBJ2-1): DSGVTQTPKHLITATGQRVTLRCSPRSGDLSVYWYQQSLDQGLQFLIQYYNGEERAKGNILERFSAQQFPDLHSELNLSSLELGDSALYFCASSALGQSYNEQFFGPGTRLTVL.

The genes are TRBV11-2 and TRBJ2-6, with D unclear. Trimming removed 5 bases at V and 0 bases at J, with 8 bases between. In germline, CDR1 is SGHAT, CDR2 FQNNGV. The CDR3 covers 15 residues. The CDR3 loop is CASSLQPSGANVLTF. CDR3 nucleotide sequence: TGTGCCAGCAGCCTACAGCCCTCTGGGGCCAACGTCCTGACTTTC.

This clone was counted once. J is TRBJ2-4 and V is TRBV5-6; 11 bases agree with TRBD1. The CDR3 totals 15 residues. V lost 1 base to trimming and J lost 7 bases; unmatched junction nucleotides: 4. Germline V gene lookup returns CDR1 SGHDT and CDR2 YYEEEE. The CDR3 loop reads CASSLYGQGANIQYF. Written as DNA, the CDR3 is TGTGCCAGCAGCTTGTACGGACAGGGGGCCAACATTCAGTACTTC.

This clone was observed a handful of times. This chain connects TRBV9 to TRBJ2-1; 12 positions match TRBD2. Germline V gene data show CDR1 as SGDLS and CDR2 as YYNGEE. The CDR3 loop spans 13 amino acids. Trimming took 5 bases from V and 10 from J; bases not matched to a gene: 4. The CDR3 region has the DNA TGTGCCAGCAGTCGTACTAGCGGGAGGGAGCAGTTCTTC. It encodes CASSRTSGREQFF. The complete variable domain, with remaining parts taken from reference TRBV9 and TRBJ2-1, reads DSGVTQTPKHLITATGQRVTLRCSPRSGDLSVYWYQQSLDQGLQFLIQYYNGEERAKGNILERFSAQQFPDLHSELNLSSLELGDSALYFCASSRTSGREQFFGPGTRLTVL.

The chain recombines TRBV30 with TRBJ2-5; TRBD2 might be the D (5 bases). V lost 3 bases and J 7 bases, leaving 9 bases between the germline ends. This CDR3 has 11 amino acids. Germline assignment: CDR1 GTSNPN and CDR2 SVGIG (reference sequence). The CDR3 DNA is TGTGCCTGGAGGGCGGCGGGGACCCAGTACTTC. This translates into CAWRAAGTQYF.

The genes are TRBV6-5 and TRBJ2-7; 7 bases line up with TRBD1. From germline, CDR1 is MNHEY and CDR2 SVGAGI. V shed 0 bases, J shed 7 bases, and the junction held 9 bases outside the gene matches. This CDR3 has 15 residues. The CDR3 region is CASSYSNAGGGEQYF. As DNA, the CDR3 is TGTGCCAGCAGTTACTCGAACGCAGGGGGTGGTGAGCAGTACTTC.

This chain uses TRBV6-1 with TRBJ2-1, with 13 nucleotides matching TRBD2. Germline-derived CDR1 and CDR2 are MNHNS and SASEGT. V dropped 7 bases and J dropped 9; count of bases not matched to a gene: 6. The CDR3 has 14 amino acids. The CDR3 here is CASTGLAGVGEQFF. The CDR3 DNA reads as TGTGCCAGCACTGGACTAGCGGGAGTTGGTGAGCAGTTCTTC.

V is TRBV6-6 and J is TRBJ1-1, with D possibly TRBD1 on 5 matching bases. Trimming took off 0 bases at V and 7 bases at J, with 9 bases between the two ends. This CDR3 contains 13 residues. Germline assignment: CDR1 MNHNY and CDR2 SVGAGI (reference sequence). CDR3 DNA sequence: TGTGCCAGCAGTTACTCACCGGGGCATGAAGCTTTCTTT. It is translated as CASSYSPGHEAFF.

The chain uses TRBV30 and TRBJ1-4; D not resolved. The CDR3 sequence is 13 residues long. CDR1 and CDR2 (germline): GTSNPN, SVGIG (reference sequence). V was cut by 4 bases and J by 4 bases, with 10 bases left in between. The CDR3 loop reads CAWTGPSNEKLFF. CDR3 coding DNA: TGTGCCTGGACCGGTCCGAGTAATGAAAAACTGTTTTTT.

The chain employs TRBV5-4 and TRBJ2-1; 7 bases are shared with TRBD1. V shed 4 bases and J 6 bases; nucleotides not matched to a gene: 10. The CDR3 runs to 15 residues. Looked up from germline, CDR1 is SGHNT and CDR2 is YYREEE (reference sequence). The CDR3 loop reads CASSIGQVGRNEQFF. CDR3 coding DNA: TGTGCCAGCAGCATTGGACAGGTTGGGCGCAATGAGCAGTTCTTC.

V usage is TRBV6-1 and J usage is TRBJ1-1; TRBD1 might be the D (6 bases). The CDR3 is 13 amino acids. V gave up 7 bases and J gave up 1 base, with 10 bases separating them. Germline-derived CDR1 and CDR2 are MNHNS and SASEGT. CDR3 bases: TGTGCCAGCATCTTGACAGGGAACACTGAAGCTTTCTTT. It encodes CASILTGNTEAFF.

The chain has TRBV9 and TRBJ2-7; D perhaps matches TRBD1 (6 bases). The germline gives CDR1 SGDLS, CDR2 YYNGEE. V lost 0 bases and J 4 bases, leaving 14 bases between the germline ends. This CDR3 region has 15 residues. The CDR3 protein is CASSVESGQSYEQYF. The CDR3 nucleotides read TGTGCCAGCAGCGTAGAATCTGGACAGAGTTACGAGCAGTACTTC.

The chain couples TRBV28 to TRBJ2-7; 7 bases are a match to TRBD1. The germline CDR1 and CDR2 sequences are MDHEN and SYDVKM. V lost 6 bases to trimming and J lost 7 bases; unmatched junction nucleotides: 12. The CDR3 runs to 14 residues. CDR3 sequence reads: CASSYTPTGQEQYF. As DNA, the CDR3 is TGTGCCAGCAGCTACACTCCGACAGGGCAGGAGCAGTACTTC.

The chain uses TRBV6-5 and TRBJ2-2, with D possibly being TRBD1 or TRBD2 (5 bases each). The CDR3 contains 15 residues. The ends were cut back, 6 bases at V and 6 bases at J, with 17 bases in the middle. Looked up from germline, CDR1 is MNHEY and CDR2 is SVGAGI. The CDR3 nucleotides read TGTGCCAGCAGCAGGACTCAGGGTTTTTCCGGGGAGCTGTTTTTT. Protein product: CASSRTQGFSGELFF.

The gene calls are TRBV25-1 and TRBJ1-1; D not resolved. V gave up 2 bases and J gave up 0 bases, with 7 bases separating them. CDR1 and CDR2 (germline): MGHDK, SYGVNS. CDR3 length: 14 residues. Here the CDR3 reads CASSEPGMNTEAFF. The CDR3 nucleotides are TGTGCCAGCAGTGAACCGGGTATGAACACTGAAGCTTTCTTT.

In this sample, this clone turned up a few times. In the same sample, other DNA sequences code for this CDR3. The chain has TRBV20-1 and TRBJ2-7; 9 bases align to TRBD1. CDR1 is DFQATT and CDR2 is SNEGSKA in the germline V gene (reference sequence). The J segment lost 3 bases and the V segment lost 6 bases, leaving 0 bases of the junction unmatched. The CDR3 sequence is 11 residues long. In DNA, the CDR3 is TGCAGTGCGACAGGGGGCTACGAGCAGTACTTC. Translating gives CSATGGYEQYF.